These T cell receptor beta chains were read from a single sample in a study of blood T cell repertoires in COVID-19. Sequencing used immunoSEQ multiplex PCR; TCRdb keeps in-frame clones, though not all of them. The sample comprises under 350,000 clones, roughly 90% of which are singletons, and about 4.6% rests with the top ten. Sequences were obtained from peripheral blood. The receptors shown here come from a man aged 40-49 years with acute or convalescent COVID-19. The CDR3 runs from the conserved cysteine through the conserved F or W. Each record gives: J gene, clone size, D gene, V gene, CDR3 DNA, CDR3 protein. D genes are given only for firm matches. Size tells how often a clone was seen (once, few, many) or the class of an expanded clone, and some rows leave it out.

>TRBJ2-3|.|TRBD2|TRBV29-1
TGCAGCGCCCAATGGGGACTAGCGGCCTCAGGGGATACGCAGTATTTT
CSAQWGLAASGDTQYF
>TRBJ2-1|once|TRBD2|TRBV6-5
TGTGCCAGCAGTCGACTAGCGGGGGGGGACAATGAGCAGTTCTTC
CASSRLAGGDNEQFF
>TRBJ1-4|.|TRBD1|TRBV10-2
TGCGCCAGCAGTGGCGGACAGGGGAAAGAAAAACTGTTTTTT
CASSGGQGKEKLFF
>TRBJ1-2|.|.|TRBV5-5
TGTGCCAGCAGCCAAACGTTCCGGGAGGGGTCTGGCTACACCTTC
CASSQTFREGSGYTF
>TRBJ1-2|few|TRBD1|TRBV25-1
TGTGCCAGCAGACAGGACAGGGGGCGCGGAGACGGCTACACCTTC
CASRQDRGRGDGYTF
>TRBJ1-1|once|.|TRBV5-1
TGCGCCAGCAGCTGGTCGACTCCTGACAACACTGAAGCTTTCTTT
CASSWSTPDNTEAFF
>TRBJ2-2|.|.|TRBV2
TGTGCCAGCAGTGACAGGGGATCCGGGGAGCTGTTTTTT
CASSDRGSGELFF
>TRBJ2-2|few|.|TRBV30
TGTGCCTGGGATTCAGCCGGGGAGCTGTTTTTT
CAWDSAGELFF
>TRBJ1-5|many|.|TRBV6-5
TGTGCCAGCAGTTACTCGGCAGGGTCGAGTCAGCCCCAGCATTTT
CASSYSAGSSQPQHF
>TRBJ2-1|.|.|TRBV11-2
TGTGCCAGCAGCTCCAGGGTATCCTCGGGTGAGCAGTTCTTC
CASSSRVSSGEQFF
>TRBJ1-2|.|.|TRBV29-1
TGCAGCGTTGAAGGGTTAGCCATCGCTAACTATGGCTACACCTTC
CSVEGLAIANYGYTF
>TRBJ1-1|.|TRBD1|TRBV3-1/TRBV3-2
TGTGCCAGCAGCCAAGTCGGGACAGGGGCCACTGAAGCTTTCTTT
CASSQVGTGATEAFF
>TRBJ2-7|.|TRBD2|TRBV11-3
TGTGCCAGCAGCTTAAACGTGGGGAGACTAGCGGGGACCTACGAGCAGTACTTC
CASSLNVGRLAGTYEQYF
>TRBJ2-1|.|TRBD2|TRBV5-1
TGCGCCAGCAGCTGGACTAGCGGGGGTTTAAATGAGCAGTTCTTC
CASSWTSGGLNEQFF
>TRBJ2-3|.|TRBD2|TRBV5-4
TGTGCCAGCAGCACTGGCGGGAGGGGTACAGATACGCAGTATTTT
CASSTGGRGTDTQYF
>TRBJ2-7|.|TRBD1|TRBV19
TGTGCCAGCCGGGACAGGGGGAACGAGCAGTACTTC
CASRDRGNEQYF
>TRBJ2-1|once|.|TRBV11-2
TGTGCCAGCAGCTTAGACCGAACAGGATTGTATGAGCAGTTCTTC
CASSLDRTGLYEQFF
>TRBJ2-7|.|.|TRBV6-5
TGTGCCAGCAGTTATTCAGGGCGGGAGCAGTACTTC
CASSYSGREQYF
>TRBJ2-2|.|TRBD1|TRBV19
TGTGCCAGTCGAAAGCGACAGGGATGGAACACCGGGGAGCTGTTTTTT
CASRKRQGWNTGELFF
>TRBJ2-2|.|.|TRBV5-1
TGCGCCAGCAGCGACCGGGACTCCGGGGAGCTGTTTTTT
CASSDRDSGELFF
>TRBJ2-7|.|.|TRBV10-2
TGCGCCAGCAGTACCAGGGCTAGCGAGCAGTACTTC
CASSTRASEQYF
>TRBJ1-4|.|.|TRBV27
TGTGCCAGCAGTCGAACCCCGGCGAGACACTCTAATGAAAAACTGTTTTTT
CASSRTPARHSNEKLFF
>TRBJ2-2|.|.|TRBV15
TGTGCCACCAGCAGAGATTTAGCAGGGTATGCCGGGGAGCTGTTTTTT
CATSRDLAGYAGELFF
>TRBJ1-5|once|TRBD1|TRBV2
TGTGCCAGCAGTAGCCCGACAGGGGGCAGACAGCCCCAGCATTTT
CASSSPTGGRQPQHF
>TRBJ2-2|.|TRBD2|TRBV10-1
TGCGCCAGCAGTGAGTTTAGGGAGGGCACCGGGGAGCTGTTTTTT
CASSEFREGTGELFF
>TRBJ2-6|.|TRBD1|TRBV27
TGTGCCAGCAGTTCGGGACAGGGTTACTCTGGGGCCAACGTCCTGACTTTC
CASSSGQGYSGANVLTF
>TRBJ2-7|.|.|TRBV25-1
TGTGCCAGCAGTGAGGCATTGGACACCAAGCAGTACTTC
CASSEALDTKQYF
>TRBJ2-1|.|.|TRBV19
TGTGCCAGTAGTATATCGCAGGTAAATGAGCAGTTCTTC
CASSISQVNEQFF
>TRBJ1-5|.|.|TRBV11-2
TGTGCCAGCAGCACAACAAAGAACAGCAATCAGCCCCAGCATTTT
CASSTTKNSNQPQHF
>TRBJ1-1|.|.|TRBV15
TGTGCCACCAGCAGAGATCGGGGGAACACTGAAGCTTTCTTT
CATSRDRGNTEAFF
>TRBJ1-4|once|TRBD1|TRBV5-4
TGTGCCAGCAGCCCCGGGACAGGAACTGAAAAACTGTTTTTT
CASSPGTGTEKLFF
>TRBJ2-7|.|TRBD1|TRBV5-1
TGCGCCAGTTTTGCTACAGGGGGCGACGAGCAGTACTTC
CASFATGGDEQYF
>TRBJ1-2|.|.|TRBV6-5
TGTGCCAGCAGTCCGAGGGAGAACTATGGCTACACCTTC
CASSPRENYGYTF
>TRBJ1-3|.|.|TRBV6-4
TGTGCCAGCAGTGACCCGGACACACGGCCTGGAAACACCATATATTTT
CASSDPDTRPGNTIYF
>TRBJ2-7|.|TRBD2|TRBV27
TGTGCCAGCAGTTATACTAGCGGGGCAGTTGAGCAGTACTTC
CASSYTSGAVEQYF
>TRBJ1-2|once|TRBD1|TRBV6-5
TGTGCCAGCAGCCCAGGGGGCAACGTTAACTATGGCTACACCTTC
CASSPGGNVNYGYTF
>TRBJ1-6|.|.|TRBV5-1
TGCGCCAGCAGCAGACTACAGAGCTCCTATAATTCACCCCTCCACTTT
CASSRLQSSYNSPLHF
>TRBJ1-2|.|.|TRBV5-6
TGTGCCAGCAGCTTGAACAGCGCCGGAGGCTATGGCTACACCTTC
CASSLNSAGGYGYTF
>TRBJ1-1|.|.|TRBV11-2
TGTGCCAGCAGCAGACCGGGACACCCGAACACTGAAGCTTTCTTT
CASSRPGHPNTEAFF
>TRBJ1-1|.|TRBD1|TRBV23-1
TGCGCCAGCGTACAGGGGGTGAACACTGAAGCTTTCTTT
CASVQGVNTEAFF
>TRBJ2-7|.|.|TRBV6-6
TGTGCCAGCAGTACAGGCTACGAGCAGTACTTC
CASSTGYEQYF
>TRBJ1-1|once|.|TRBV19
TGTGCCAGTAGTATAGAAGGAGCGGGGGGCACTGAAGCTTTCTTT
CASSIEGAGGTEAFF
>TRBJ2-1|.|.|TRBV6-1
TGTGCCAGCAGTGAAGTTTCGGGATCCAATGAGCAGTTCTTC
CASSEVSGSNEQFF
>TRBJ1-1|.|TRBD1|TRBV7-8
TGTGCCAGCAGCTTAGGCGGACAGGAGAATGAAGCTTTCTTT
CASSLGGQENEAFF
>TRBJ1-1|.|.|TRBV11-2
TGTGCCAGCAGCTTCGGAGGAACTGAAGCTTTCTTT
CASSFGGTEAFF
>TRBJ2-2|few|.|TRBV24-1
TGTGCCACCAGTGATGTCGGCACCGGGGAGCTGTTTTTT
CATSDVGTGELFF
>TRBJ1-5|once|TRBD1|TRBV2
TGTGCCAGCAGTGAAGAGGGGGCCGATCAGCCCCAGCATTTT
CASSEEGADQPQHF
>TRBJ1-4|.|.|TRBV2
TGTGCCAGCAGTCGAAGCGCGGAAAAACTGTTTTTT
CASSRSAEKLFF
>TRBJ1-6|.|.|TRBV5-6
TGTGCCAGCAGCTTTAGGAGCTGGAATAATTCACCCCTCCACTTT
CASSFRSWNNSPLHF